Listed here are 25 T cell receptor beta chains from one sample, sequenced in a study of Graves' ophthalmopathy and Graves' hyperthyroidism. RNA transcripts provided the template for amplifying TCR beta CDR3 regions. The library came from an HTBI-primed first-round RT-PCR and a second-round multiplex PCR. MiXCR, applied by TCRdb to the multiplex PCR reads, yields one record per CDR3 protein. The sample consists of some 150,000 distinct CDR3 sequences, 35% to 45% of them appearing once. The sample comprised peripheral blood. Receptors originate from a young man with Graves' ophthalmopathy.

This clonotype appeared many times. The chain has TRBV6-5 and TRBJ2-5, with a possible D match to TRBD1 (6 bases). Trimming pared 0 bases from V and 0 bases from J, leaving 14 bases between. This CDR3 region has 17 residues. Germline V gene lookup returns CDR1 MNHEY and CDR2 SVGAGI. CDR3 bases: TGTGCCAGCAGTTACTCAGCTGTTCGGACAGACCAAGAGACCCAGTACTTC. Protein product: CASSYSAVRTDQETQYF.

Many counts were recorded for this clonotype. This chain uses TRBV5-5 with TRBJ1-1; 9 bases match TRBD1. The CDR3 extends over 16 amino acids. Unmatched junction bases numbered 11, after V lost 4 bases and J lost 4 bases. Germline V gene sequence: CDR1 SGHKS, CDR2 YYEKEE (reference sequence). This CDR3 is CASSTGTGSLGTEAFF. The CDR3 coding sequence is TGTGCCAGCAGCACCGGGACAGGGAGTTTGGGCACTGAAGCTTTCTTT.

This clonotype was seen at least ten times. V gene TRBV28 combines with J gene TRBJ1-2; D may be TRBD1 (6 bases). Between the trimmed V and J ends, which lost 6 bases and 8 bases, there was a span of 13 bases. CDR3 length: 12 amino acids. The germline gives CDR1 MDHEN, CDR2 SYDVKM. The CDR3 DNA reads as TGTGCCAGCAGCCTCAGGACAGCAGGCTACACCTTC. This sequence encodes CASSLRTAGYTF.

This clonotype has a count of ten or more. The rearrangement joins TRBV7-9 to TRBJ2-7; D gene ambiguous. V gave up 1 base and J gave up 5 bases, with 18 bases separating them. Germline lookup yields CDR1 SEHNR and CDR2 FQNEAQ (reference sequence). The CDR3 is 16 amino acids. CDR3 DNA: TGTGCCAGCAGCTTAGAAGGTCGCCGGGCGCTCGACGAGCAGTACTTC. It yields the protein CASSLEGRRALDEQYF.

In regard to this clonotype: One junction end disagrees with the germline gene, perhaps due to a read error. The CDR3 reads CASSEAFGIIGF. The CDR3 nucleotides are TGCGCCAGCAGTGAAGCTTTTGGGATAATAGGCTTC. The gene calls are TRBV10-2 and TRBJ1-2; no clear D gene. The germline CDR1 and CDR2 sequences are WSHSY and SAAADI. The CDR3 runs to 12 residues.

This clonotype was observed at least ten times. The chain joins TRBV29-1 to TRBJ1-1; D remains unclear. Per germline, CDR1 SQVTM and CDR2 ANQGSEA. The CDR3 totals 13 residues. The V and J ends lost 0 bases and 9 bases respectively, with 14 bases between them. The CDR3 is CSVEDVKDSQAFF. For the CDR3, the DNA is TGCAGCGTTGAAGATGTCAAAGACTCGCAAGCTTTCTTT.

The chain couples TRBV4-3 to TRBJ1-2; D gene ambiguous. The V and J ends lost 0 bases and 4 bases respectively, with 9 bases between them. Germline CDR1 reads LGHNA; CDR2 reads YSLEER. There are 14 residues in the CDR3. CDR3 coding DNA: TGCGCCAGCAGCCAAGACCCGGGATTCTATGGCTACACCTTC. Translated: CASSQDPGFYGYTF.

The table lists this clonotype with many counts. The gene calls are TRBV6-5 and TRBJ1-5; D may be TRBD1 (5 bases). Germline CDR1 MNHEY, CDR2 SVGAGI. Deletions cut 7 bases from V and 1 base from J, with 8 bases between. This CDR3 is 13 amino acids long. CDR3 protein: CASKGNSNQPQHF. DNA for the CDR3: TGTGCCAGCAAGGGGAACAGCAATCAGCCCCAGCATTTT.

A single count supports this clonotype. This chain joins TRBV29-1 and TRBJ2-7, with D perhaps being TRBD1 or TRBD2 (5 bases each). Trimming took 3 bases from V and 6 from J, leaving 9 bases between them. Per germline, CDR1 SQVTM and CDR2 ANQGSEA. The CDR3 has 11 amino acids. The CDR3 spells CSVESGLEQYF. The DNA for the CDR3 is TGCAGCGTTGAGTCGGGGCTCGAGCAGTACTTC.

At least ten counts were recorded for this clonotype. This chain links TRBV12-3 or TRBV12-4 with TRBJ2-7; perhaps TRBD2 as D (5 bases). Trimming shortened V by 8 bases and J by 9 bases, and 14 bases separated the two germline ends. CDR3 size: 11 residues. Written as DNA, the CDR3 is TGTGCCAGCTCGAGGGCCGCCCGGCAGTACTTC. Protein product: CASSRAARQYF.

This clonotype was detected ten times or more. The V call is TRBV11-2, the J call TRBJ2-2, with TRBD2 as a possible D gene (6 bases). Germline V CDR1 and CDR2: SGHAT, FQNNGV. This CDR3 has 15 residues. V gave up 6 bases and J gave up 3 bases, with 14 bases separating them. The CDR3 nucleotides read TGTGCCAGCAGGACTCCGGGACTTCACACCGGGGAGCTGTTTTTT. It translates to CASRTPGLHTGELFF.

At least ten counts were recorded for this clonotype. This chain links TRBV7-8 with TRBJ1-1; D not resolved. Looked up from germline, CDR1 is SGHVS and CDR2 is FQNEAQ. The germline V and J ends were trimmed by 1 base and 3 bases, with 21 bases remaining between them. This CDR3 comprises 18 residues. DNA of the CDR3: TGTGCCAGCAGCTTAGAGGAAGGAGTCCAGGCAGTCTACACTGAAGCTTTCTTT. It specifies CASSLEEGVQAVYTEAFF.

Many counts were recorded for this clonotype. This chain uses TRBV18 with TRBJ1-1; 9 nucleotides agree with TRBD1. In germline, CDR1 is KGHSH, CDR2 LQKENI. CDR3 length equals 15 residues. After removal of 3 bases from V and 7 bases from J, the junction contained 9 bases not matched to a gene. CDR3 protein: CASSPPGTGYVEAFF. In DNA form, the CDR3 reads TGTGCCAGCTCACCCCCCGGGACAGGGTATGTTGAAGCTTTCTTT. The full variable domain, completed using reference TRBV18 and TRBJ1-1, is NAGVMQNPRHLVRRRGQEARLRCSPMKGHSHVYWYRQLPEEGLKFMVYLQKENIIDESGMPKERFSAEFPKEGPSILRIQQVVRGDSAAYFCASSPPGTGYVEAFFGQGTRLTVV.

This clonotype was detected once. This sequence joins TRBV6-5 and TRBJ2-5, with D possibly matching TRBD1 (6 bases). Per the germline V gene, CDR1 is MNHEY and CDR2 is SVGAGI. Trimming pared 0 bases from V and 5 bases from J, leaving 13 bases between. The CDR3 extends over 15 amino acids. The CDR3 nucleotides are TGTGCCAGCAGTTACTCGGGGGCGCTCCGGGAGACCCAGTACTTC. Translation: CASSYSGALRETQYF.

This clonotype has a count of ten or more. The V and J genes are TRBV15 and TRBJ2-7; the match to TRBD2 covers 10 bases. The germline CDR1 and CDR2 sequences are LNHNV and YYDKDF (reference sequence). This CDR3 spans 16 amino acids. Losses at the gene ends were 2 bases for V and 2 bases for J; bases not matched to a gene: 6. The CDR3 loop is CATSRHGLADAYEQYF. DNA of the CDR3: TGTGCCACCAGCAGACATGGACTAGCGGACGCCTACGAGCAGTACTTC.

This sequence joins TRBV7-2 and TRBJ1-1; D is possibly TRBD1 (6 bases). V was pared by 9 bases and J by 4 bases, with 18 bases between. From germline, CDR1 is SGHTA and CDR2 FQGNSA. The CDR3 has 14 residues. The CDR3, as DNA: TGTGCCAGTAGTGCTGGGGGCATCGGCACTGAAGCTTTCTTT. Translation gives CASSAGGIGTEAFF.

This clonotype occurred many times. The chain carries TRBV6-5 and TRBJ2-2; D gene unclear. Trimming left V 0 bases short and J 6 bases short, with 11 bases between. Germline V gene lookup returns CDR1 MNHEY and CDR2 SVGAGI. The CDR3 has 15 residues. In nucleotides, the CDR3 is TGTGCCAGCAGTTACTCCTACGGACCGGCCGGGGAGCTGTTTTTT. Translation: CASSYSYGPAGELFF.

In DNA, the CDR3 is TGTGCCAGCAGAAACGGACAGGTCAACACTGAAGCTTTCTTT. Protein sequence: CASRNGQVNTEAFF. The chain is built from TRBV6-2 or TRBV6-3 and TRBJ1-1; 7 nucleotides agree with TRBD1. The CDR3 loop spans 14 amino acids. V was clipped by 6 bases and J by 2 bases; unmatched bases: 6. The germline V gene has CDR1 MNHEY and CDR2 SVGEGT.

The V and J genes are TRBV7-9 and TRBJ2-5; D not resolved. This CDR3 contains 14 residues. Germline V gene sequence: CDR1 SEHNR, CDR2 FQNEAQ (reference sequence). V lost 3 bases, J lost 0 bases, and 8 bases lay in between. DNA for the CDR3: TGTGCCAGCAGCTTTGGAGCCAACCAAGAGACCCAGTACTTC. Translation: CASSFGANQETQYF. The full variable domain, with the rest looked up from reference TRBV7-9 and TRBJ2-5, is DTGVSQNPRHKITKRGQNVTFRCDPISEHNRLYWYRQTLGQGPEFLTYFQNEAQLEKSRLLSDRFSAERPKGSFSTLEIQRTEQGDSAMYLCASSFGANQETQYFGPGTRLLVL.

This clonotype was seen ten or more times. V gene TRBV11-2 combines with J gene TRBJ2-4; maybe TRBD1 (6 bases). The germline CDR1 and CDR2 sequences are SGHAT and FQNNGV. V lost 3 bases and J 8 bases, leaving 14 bases between the germline ends. CDR3 size: 14 residues. In DNA form, the CDR3 reads TGTGCCAGCAGCTTCAGCAGGGGTCGAGACATTCAGTACTTC. Its translation is CASSFSRGRDIQYF.

This clonotype was recorded many times. The gene calls are TRBV28 and TRBJ2-7; D call uncertain. Germline loops: CDR1 MDHEN, CDR2 SYDVKM. This CDR3 contains 13 residues. V lost 2 bases to trimming and J lost 1 base, with 6 bases between them. For the CDR3, the DNA is TGTGCCAGCAGTTTAGGAGTTTCCTACGAGCAGTACTTC. This encodes CASSLGVSYEQYF. Looking up the rest from reference TRBV28 and TRBJ2-7 gives the full variable domain: DVKVTQSSRYLVKRTGEKVFLECVQDMDHENMFWYRQDPGLGLRLIYFSYDVKMKEKGDIPEGYSVSREKKERFSLILESASTNQTSMYLCASSLGVSYEQYFGPGTRLTVT.

This clonotype has at least ten counts. The chain employs TRBV20-1 and TRBJ2-7; 10 bases line up with TRBD2. The CDR3 runs to 13 residues. The V and J ends lost 1 base and 7 bases, in that order; junction bases with no gene match: 4. Germline CDR1 reads DFQATT; CDR2 reads SNEGSKA (reference sequence). The CDR3 is CSARGLAGVEQYF. The CDR3 DNA reads as TGCAGTGCTAGAGGCCTAGCGGGAGTGGAGCAGTACTTC.

A single count supports this clonotype. The rearrangement uses TRBV10-3 and TRBJ1-1; D unclear. Germline CDR1 ENHRY, CDR2 SYGVKD. CDR3 length equals 12 residues. The CDR3 reads CATAARWTEAFF. CDR3 sequence (DNA): TGTGCTACGGCGGCCCGTTGGACTGAAGCTTTCTTT.

There are many counts of this clonotype. This rearrangement joins TRBV3-1 to TRBJ1-2; perhaps TRBD1 as D (6 bases). The length of the CDR3 is 18 residues. V was cut by 0 bases and J by 7 bases, with 24 bases left in between. The V gene's germline CDR1 is LGHDT and CDR2 YNNKEL (reference sequence). CDR3 nucleotide sequence: TGTGCCAGCAGCCAAGAGGGGGCCAGGGGCGTGGCCATGGGTGGCTACACCTTC. As protein: CASSQEGARGVAMGGYTF.

This clonotype was seen only a few times. V and J are TRBV19 and TRBJ1-1, with TRBD1 matching 8 bases. This CDR3 has 13 residues. Germline CDR1 LNHDA, CDR2 SQIVND (reference sequence). The J segment lost 5 bases and the V segment lost 7 bases, leaving 6 bases of the junction unmatched. The CDR3 coding sequence is TGTGCCAGTACACAGGGGGTAGGAACTGAAGCTTTCTTT. Its protein product is CASTQGVGTEAFF. Supplemented by reference TRBV19 and TRBJ1-1, the full variable domain reads DGGITQSPKYLFRKEGQNVTLSCEQNLNHDAMYWYRQDPGQGLRLIYYSQIVNDFQKGDIAEGYSVSREKKESFPLTVTSAQKNPTAFYLCASTQGVGTEAFFGQGTRLTVV.